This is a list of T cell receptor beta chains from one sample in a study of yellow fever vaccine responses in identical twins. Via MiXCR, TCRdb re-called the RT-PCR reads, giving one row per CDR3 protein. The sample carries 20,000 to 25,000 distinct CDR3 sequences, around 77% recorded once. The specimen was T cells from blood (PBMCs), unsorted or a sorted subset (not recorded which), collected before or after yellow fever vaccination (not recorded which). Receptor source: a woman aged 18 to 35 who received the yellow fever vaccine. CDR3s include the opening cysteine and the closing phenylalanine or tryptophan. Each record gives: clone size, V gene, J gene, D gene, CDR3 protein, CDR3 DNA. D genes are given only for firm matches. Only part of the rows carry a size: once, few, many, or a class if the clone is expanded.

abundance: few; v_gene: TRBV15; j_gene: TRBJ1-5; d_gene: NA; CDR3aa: CATSGRQVLFNQPQHF; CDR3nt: TGTGCCACCAGCGGCCGACAGGTCCTTTTCAATCAGCCCCAGCATTTT
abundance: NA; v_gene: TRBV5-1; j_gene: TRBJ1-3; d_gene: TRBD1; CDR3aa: CASSVDRGGNTIYF; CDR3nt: TGCGCCAGCAGCGTCGACAGGGGTGGAAACACCATATATTTT
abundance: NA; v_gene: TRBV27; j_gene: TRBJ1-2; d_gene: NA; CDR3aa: CASSQRDRPLYGYTF; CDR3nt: TGTGCCAGCAGCCAAAGGGACCGACCCCTCTATGGCTACACCTTC
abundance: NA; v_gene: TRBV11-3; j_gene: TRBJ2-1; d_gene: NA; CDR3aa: CASSLEEVNEQFF; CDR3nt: TGTGCCAGCAGCTTAGAGGAGGTCAATGAGCAGTTCTTC
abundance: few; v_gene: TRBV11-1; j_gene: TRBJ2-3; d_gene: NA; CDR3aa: CASSAREDTQYF; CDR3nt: TGTGCCAGCAGCGCTAGGGAGGATACGCAGTATTTT
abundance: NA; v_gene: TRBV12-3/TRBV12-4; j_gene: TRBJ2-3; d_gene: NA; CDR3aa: CASSPPGGGDTQYF; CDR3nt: TGTGCCAGCAGTCCCCCCGGCGGAGGAGATACGCAGTATTTT
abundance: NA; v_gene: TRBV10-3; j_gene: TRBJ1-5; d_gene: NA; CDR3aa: CAISESRTDNQPQHF; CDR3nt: TGTGCCATCAGTGAGTCGAGGACTGATAATCAGCCCCAGCATTTT
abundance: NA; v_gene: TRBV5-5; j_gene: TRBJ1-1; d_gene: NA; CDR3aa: CASSPRGEMNTEAFF; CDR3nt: TGTGCCAGCAGCCCCCGGGGGGAGATGAACACTGAAGCTTTCTTT
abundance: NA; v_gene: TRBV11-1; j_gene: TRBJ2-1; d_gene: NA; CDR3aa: CASSPALGVGNEQFF; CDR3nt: TGTGCCAGCAGCCCCGCCTTGGGAGTAGGTAATGAGCAGTTCTTC
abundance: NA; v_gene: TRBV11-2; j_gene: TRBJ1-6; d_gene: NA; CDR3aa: CASRPPGHSPLHF; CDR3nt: TGTGCCAGCAGACCACCTGGGCATTCACCCCTCCACTTT
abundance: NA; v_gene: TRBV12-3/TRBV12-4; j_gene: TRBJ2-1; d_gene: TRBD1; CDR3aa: CASNPGTVEQFF; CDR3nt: TGTGCCAGCAATCCAGGGACAGTCGAGCAGTTCTTC
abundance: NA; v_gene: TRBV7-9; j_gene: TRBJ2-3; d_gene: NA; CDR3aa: CASSLRGSDEDTQYF; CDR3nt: TGTGCCAGCAGCTTAAGGGGATCGGATGAAGATACGCAGTATTTT
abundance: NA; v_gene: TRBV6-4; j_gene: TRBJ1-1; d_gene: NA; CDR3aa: CASRDSNMNTEAFF; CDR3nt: TGTGCCAGCAGGGACAGCAACATGAACACTGAAGCTTTCTTT
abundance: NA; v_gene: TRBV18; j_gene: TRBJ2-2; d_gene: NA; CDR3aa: CASSPPSAGELFF; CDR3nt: TGTGCCAGCTCACCACCTTCCGCCGGGGAGCTGTTTTTT
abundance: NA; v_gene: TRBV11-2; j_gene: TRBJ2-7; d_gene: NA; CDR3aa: CASSRRSPGSSYEQYF; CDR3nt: TGTGCCAGCAGCCGACGATCACCGGGAAGCTCCTACGAGCAGTACTTC
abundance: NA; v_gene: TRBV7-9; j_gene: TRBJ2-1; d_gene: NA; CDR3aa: CASSLVPGADNEQFF; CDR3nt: TGTGCCAGCAGCTTAGTCCCCGGCGCGGACAATGAGCAGTTCTTC
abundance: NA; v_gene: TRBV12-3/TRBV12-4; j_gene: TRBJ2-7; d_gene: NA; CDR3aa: CASSLVRRASYEQYF; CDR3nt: TGTGCCAGCAGTTTGGTCAGAAGGGCCTCCTACGAGCAGTACTTC
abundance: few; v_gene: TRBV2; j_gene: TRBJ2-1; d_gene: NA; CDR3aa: CASSELGGRQFF; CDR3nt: TGTGCCAGCAGTGAATTGGGTGGTCGGCAGTTCTTC
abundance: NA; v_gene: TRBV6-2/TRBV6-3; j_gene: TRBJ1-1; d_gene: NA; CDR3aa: CASSSPGQPNTEAFF; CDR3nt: TGTGCCAGCAGTTCCCCGGGACAACCGAACACTGAAGCTTTCTTT
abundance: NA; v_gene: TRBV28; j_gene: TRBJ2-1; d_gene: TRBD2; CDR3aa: CASLRLAASYNEQFF; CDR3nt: TGTGCCAGCTTGAGGCTAGCGGCCTCCTACAATGAGCAGTTCTTC
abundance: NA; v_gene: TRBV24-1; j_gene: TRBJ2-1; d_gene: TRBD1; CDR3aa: CATSDMRTGLWFF; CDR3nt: TGTGCCACCAGTGATATGAGGACAGGGTTGTGGTTCTTC
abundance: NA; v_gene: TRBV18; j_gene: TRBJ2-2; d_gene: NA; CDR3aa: CASSPPLGHGDTGELFF; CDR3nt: TGTGCCAGCTCACCACCCCTGGGACACGGGGACACCGGGGAGCTGTTTTTT
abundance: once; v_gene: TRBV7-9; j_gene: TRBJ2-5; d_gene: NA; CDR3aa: CASSPTVETQYF; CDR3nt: TGTGCCAGCAGCCCCACAGTTGAGACCCAGTACTTC
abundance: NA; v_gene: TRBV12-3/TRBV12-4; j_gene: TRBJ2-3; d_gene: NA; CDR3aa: CASSLLQGWSTDTQYF; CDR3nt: TGTGCCAGCAGTTTACTACAGGGATGGAGCACAGATACGCAGTATTTT
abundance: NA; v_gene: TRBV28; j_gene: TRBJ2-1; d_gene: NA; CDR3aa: CASSFSHNYNEQFF; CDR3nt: TGTGCCAGCAGTTTTTCGCATAATTACAATGAGCAGTTCTTC
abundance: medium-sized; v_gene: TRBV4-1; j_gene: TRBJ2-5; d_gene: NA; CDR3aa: CASSQEGTEETQYF; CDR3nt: TGCGCCAGCAGCCAAGAAGGCACGGAAGAGACCCAGTACTTC
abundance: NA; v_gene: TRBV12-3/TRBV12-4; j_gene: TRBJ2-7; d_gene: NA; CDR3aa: CASSSHTSSSYEQYF; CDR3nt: TGTGCCAGCAGTTCACACACGAGCAGCTCCTACGAGCAGTACTTC
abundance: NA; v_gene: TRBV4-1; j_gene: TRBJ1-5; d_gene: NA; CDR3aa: CASSQESAFNQPQHF; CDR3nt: TGCGCCAGCAGCCAAGAGTCAGCTTTTAATCAGCCCCAGCATTTT
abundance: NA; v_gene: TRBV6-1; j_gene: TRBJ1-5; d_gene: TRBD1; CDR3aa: CASKDRGRREQPQHF; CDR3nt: TGTGCCAGCAAGGACAGGGGGCGGCGAGAACAGCCCCAGCATTTT
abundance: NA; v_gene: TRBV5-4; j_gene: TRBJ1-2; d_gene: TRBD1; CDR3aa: CASNTRKDRDGYTF; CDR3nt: TGTGCCAGCAACACTAGAAAAGACAGGGATGGCTACACCTTC
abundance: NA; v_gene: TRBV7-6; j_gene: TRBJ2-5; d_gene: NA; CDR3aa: CASSLAGGQETQYF; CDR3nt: TGTGCCAGCAGCTTAGCAGGCGGCCAAGAGACCCAGTACTTC
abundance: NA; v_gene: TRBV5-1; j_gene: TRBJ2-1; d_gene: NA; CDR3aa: CASSLESRNSYNEQFF; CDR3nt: TGCGCCAGCAGCTTGGAATCAAGAAACTCCTACAATGAGCAGTTCTTC
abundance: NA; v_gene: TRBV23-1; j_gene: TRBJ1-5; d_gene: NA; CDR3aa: CASSQDSYQPQHF; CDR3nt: TGCGCCAGCAGTCAGGACAGTTATCAGCCCCAGCATTTT
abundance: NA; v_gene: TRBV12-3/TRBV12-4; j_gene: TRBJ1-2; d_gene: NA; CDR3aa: CASSLLGWNYGYTF; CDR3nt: TGTGCCAGCAGTTTACTGGGGTGGAACTATGGCTACACCTTC
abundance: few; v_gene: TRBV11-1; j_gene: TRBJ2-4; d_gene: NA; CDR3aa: CASTDPQKGNIQYF; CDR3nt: TGTGCCAGCACCGACCCTCAAAAAGGGAACATTCAGTACTTC
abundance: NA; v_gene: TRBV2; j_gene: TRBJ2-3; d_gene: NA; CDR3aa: CASSPGQAGATQYF; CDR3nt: TGTGCCAGCAGTCCAGGACAAGCCGGGGCTACGCAGTATTTT
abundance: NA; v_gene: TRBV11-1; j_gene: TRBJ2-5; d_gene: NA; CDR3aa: CASRDPNQETQYF; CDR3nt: TGTGCCAGCAGGGACCCGAATCAAGAGACCCAGTACTTC
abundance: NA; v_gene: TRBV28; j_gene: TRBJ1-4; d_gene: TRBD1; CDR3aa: CATQTGGATNEKLFF; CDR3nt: TGTGCCACCCAGACAGGGGGGGCAACTAATGAAAAACTGTTTTTT
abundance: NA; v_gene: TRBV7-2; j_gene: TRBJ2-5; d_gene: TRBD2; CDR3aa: CASSLAGRTSRKQETQYF; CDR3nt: TGTGCCAGCAGCTTAGCGGGGCGGACTAGCAGGAAACAAGAGACCCAGTACTTC
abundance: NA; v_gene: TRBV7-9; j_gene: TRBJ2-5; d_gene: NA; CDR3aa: CASSLSRVLQETQYF; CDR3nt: TGTGCCAGCAGCTTATCCAGGGTGCTCCAAGAGACCCAGTACTTC
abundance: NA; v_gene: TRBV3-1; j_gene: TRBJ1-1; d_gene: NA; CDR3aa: CASSLRGGGAEAFF; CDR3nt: TGTGCCAGCAGCCTCCGGGGGGGAGGGGCTGAAGCTTTCTTT
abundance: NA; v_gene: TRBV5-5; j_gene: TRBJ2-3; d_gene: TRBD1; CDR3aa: CASSLDRGGTKDTQYF; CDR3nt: TGTGCCAGCAGCTTGGACAGGGGTGGGACGAAAGATACGCAGTATTTT
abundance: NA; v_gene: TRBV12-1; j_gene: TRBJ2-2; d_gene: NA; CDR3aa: CASSSQRLAGSTGELFF; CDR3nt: TGTGCCAGCAGCTCCCAGCGGCTGGCGGGGTCCACCGGGGAGCTGTTTTTT
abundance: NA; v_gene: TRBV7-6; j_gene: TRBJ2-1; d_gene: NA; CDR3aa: CASSIDNYNEQFF; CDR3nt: TGTGCCAGCAGCATCGACAACTACAATGAGCAGTTCTTC
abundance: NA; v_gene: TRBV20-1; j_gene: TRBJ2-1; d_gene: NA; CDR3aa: CSASSGRYNEQFF; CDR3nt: TGCAGTGCTTCTTCCGGCCGCTACAATGAGCAGTTCTTC
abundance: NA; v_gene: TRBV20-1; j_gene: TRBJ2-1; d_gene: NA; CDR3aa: CSAGRGYYNEQFF; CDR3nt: TGCAGTGCGGGCAGGGGTTACTACAATGAGCAGTTCTTC
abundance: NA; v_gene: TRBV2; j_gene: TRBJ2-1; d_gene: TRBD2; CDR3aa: CASGTETSGGPNEQFF; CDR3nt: TGTGCCAGCGGGACGGAGACTAGCGGGGGGCCGAATGAGCAGTTCTTC
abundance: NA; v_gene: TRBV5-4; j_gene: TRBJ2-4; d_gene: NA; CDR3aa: CASSLNQNIQYF; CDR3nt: TGTGCCAGCAGCTTAAATCAGAACATTCAGTACTTC
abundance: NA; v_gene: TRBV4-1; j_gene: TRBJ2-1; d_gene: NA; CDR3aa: CASSQVRNNEQFF; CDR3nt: TGCGCCAGCAGCCAAGTCAGGAACAATGAGCAGTTCTTC
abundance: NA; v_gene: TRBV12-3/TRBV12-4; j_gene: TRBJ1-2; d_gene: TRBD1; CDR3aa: CASSSDRVVGYTF; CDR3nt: TGTGCCAGCAGTTCGGACAGGGTGGTCGGCTACACCTTC
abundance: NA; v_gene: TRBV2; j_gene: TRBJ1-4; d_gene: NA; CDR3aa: CASSERKGKLFF; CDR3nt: TGTGCCAGCAGTGAGCGCAAAGGAAAACTGTTTTTT
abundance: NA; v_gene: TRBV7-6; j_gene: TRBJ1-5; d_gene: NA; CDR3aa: CASSWQEAGPQHF; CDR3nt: TGTGCCAGCAGCTGGCAGGAGGCCGGCCCCCAGCATTTT
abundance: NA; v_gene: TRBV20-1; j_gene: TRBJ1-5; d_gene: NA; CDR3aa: CSAPPGNQPQHF; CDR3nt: TGCAGTGCCCCGCCAGGGAACCAGCCCCAGCATTTT
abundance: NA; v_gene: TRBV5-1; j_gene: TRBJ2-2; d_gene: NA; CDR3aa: CASSIGETNTGELFF; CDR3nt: TGCGCCAGCAGCATAGGAGAGACGAACACCGGGGAGCTGTTTTTT
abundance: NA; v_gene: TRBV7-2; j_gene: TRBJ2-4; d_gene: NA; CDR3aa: CASSWSTVAKNIQYF; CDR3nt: TGTGCCAGCAGCTGGAGCACGGTAGCCAAAAACATTCAGTACTTC
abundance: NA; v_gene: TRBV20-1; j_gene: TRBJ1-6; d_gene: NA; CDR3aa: CSARVNRDSPLHF; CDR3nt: TGCAGTGCTAGAGTTAACAGGGATTCACCCCTCCACTTT
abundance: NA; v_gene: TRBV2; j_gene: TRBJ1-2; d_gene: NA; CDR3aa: CASSEPTGTNYGYTF; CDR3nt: TGTGCCAGCAGTGAACCAACAGGGACTAACTATGGCTACACCTTC
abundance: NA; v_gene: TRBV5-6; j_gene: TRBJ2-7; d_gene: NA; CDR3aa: CASSLVSSAYEQYF; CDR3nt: TGTGCCAGCAGCTTGGTTTCTAGCGCCTACGAGCAGTACTTC
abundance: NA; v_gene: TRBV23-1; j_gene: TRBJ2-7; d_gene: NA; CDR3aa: CASIRHEQYF; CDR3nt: TGCGCCAGCATCAGGCACGAGCAGTACTTC
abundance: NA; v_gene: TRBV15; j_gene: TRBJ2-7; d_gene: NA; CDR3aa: CATSRDPNYEQYF; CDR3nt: TGTGCCACCAGCAGAGACCCGAACTACGAGCAGTACTTC